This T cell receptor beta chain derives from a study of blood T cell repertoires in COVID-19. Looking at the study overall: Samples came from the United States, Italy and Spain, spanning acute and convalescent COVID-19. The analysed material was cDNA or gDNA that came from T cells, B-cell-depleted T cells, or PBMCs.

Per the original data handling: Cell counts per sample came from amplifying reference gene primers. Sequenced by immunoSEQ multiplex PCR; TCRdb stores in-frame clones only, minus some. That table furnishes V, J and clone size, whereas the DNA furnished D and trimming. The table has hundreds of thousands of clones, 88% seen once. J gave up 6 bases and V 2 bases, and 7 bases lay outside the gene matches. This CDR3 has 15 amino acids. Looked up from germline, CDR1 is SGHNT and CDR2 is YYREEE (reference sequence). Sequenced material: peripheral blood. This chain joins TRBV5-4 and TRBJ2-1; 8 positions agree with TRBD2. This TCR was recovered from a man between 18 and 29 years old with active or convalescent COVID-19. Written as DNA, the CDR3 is TGTGCCAGCAGCTTCCAGCGGGGGATACCCAATGAGCAGTTCTTC. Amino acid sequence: CASSFQRGIPNEQFF.